This T cell receptor beta chain was identified in a study of blood T cell repertoires in COVID-19. Some clones are missing from TCRdb's copy, which holds only in-frame ones; the method was immunoSEQ multiplex PCR. The repertoire consists of 200,000 to 250,000 clones, with approximately 80% occurring once and the leading ten covering 7.4%. Categorization into cohorts depended on clinical history that participants reported. The CDR3 totals 14 residues. Looked up from germline, CDR1 is LNHDA and CDR2 is SQIVND (reference sequence). V was pared by 2 bases and J by 8 bases, with 15 bases between. The clonotype originates from a middle-aged woman with acute COVID-19. The sequenced sample consisted of PBMCs or T cells enriched from blood (not recorded which). The chain employs TRBV19 and TRBJ1-2, with D maybe TRBD1 (5 bases). CDR3 in amino acids: CASSISSTDQGYTF. The CDR3 DNA sequence: TGTGCCAGTAGTATAAGTTCGACAGACCAGGGCTACACCTTC.